This TCR beta chain was obtained from a study of graft-versus-host responses after intestinal transplantation. The CDR3 is made up of 14 amino acids. The germline CDR1 and CDR2 sequences are SGHDN and FVKESK. The trim removed 4 bases at V and 5 bases at J, leaving 7 bases unmatched. Regarding this clone: Its antigen is unidentified.

Sequenced by immunoSEQ multiplex PCR; TCRdb stores in-frame clones only, minus some. The sample includes about 88,000 clones, about nine tenths seen only once; the top ten take 0.3% to 0.35%. The chain recombines TRBV14 with TRBJ2-7; 8 bases align to TRBD1. This sequence originates from a human donor who received an intestinal transplant. The source was unstimulated CD4+ T cells sorted from spleen or lymph node cells, collected before intestinal transplant. Written as DNA, the CDR3 is TGTGCCAGCAGCCCAACGGACAGGGTCAACGAGCAGTACTTC. This translates into CASSPTDRVNEQYF.